These T cell receptor beta chains were read from a single sample in a study of blood T cell repertoires in COVID-19. Assay used: immunoSEQ multiplex PCR; TCRdb lists only in-frame clones, some missing. The sample has 29,000 or so clones; roughly nine tenths are singletons. Sequencing was performed on peripheral blood. The receptors were gathered from a man between 50 and 59 years old with active COVID-19. Both conserved end residues are part of each CDR3. A D gene is named only where the DNA matches it firmly.

D: NA; V: TRBV21-1; J: TRBJ1-2; DNA: TGTGCCAGCAACAATCTCAGGGAAGGAGGGTATGGCTACACCTTC; CDR3: CASNNLREGGYGYTF
D: NA; V: TRBV11-2; J: TRBJ1-6; DNA: TGTGCCAGCAGCTTATTCCGGGCGGGAAATTCACCCCTCCACTTT; CDR3: CASSLFRAGNSPLHF
D: NA; V: TRBV2; J: TRBJ1-4; DNA: TGTGCCAGCAGTGGTCAGGGCCGTGCAACTAATGAAAAACTGTTTTTT; CDR3: CASSGQGRATNEKLFF
D: TRBD2; V: TRBV6-5; J: TRBJ2-1; DNA: TGTGCCACCTATTCTAGCGGGAGGAACAATGAGCAGTTCTTC; CDR3: CATYSSGRNNEQFF
D: NA; V: TRBV20-1; J: TRBJ2-1; DNA: TGCAGTGCTAGTCTTCCGGTAGACCCCCCTAGGAATGAGCAGTTCTTC; CDR3: CSASLPVDPPRNEQFF
D: TRBD1; V: TRBV19; J: TRBJ1-6; DNA: TGTGCCAGTAGTTTTGGACAGGGCTATTCACCCCTCCACTTT; CDR3: CASSFGQGYSPLHF
D: TRBD1; V: TRBV19; J: TRBJ1-2; DNA: TGTGCCAGTAGTCAAAGGGGGACAGATGCCTATGGCTACACCTTC; CDR3: CASSQRGTDAYGYTF
D: TRBD2; V: TRBV2; J: TRBJ2-5; DNA: TGTGCCAGCACGCGGGAGGGCCAGGAGACCCAGTACTTC; CDR3: CASTREGQETQYF
D: TRBD1; V: TRBV5-1; J: TRBJ2-3; DNA: TGCGCCAGCAGCTTCGACAGGGCTGATACGCAGTATTTT; CDR3: CASSFDRADTQYF
D: NA; V: TRBV9; J: TRBJ2-1; DNA: TGTGCCAGCAGCGTAGTAGGTCATGGCGGGGCGGGAAGCTCCTACAATGAGCAGTTCTTC; CDR3: CASSVVGHGGAGSSYNEQFF